This is a list of T cell receptor beta chains from one sample in a study of PD-L1 blockade in urothelial cancer. The data were produced by immunoSEQ multiplex PCR, yet TCRdb's version contains in-frame clones alone and is incomplete. This table holds around 24,000 clones, less than 85% found once. The sample in question was PBMCs, obtained around atezolizumab (anti-PD-L1) treatment. Source of these receptors: a man between 65 and 79 years old with urothelial cancer. The conserved cysteine and the conserved F or W are not part of the CDR3 here. D genes are given only for firm matches.

-	TRBV5-8	TRBJ1-3	ASSFDVSGAQGNTIY
-	TRBV27	TRBJ2-1	ASRRRRESSYNEQF
-	TRBV19	TRBJ1-1	ASRITGTLNTEAF
-	TRBV4-1	TRBJ1-1	ASSSENDRTEAF
-	TRBV7-3	TRBJ1-1	ASSSPGGTEAF
-	TRBV7-3	TRBJ2-1	ASRAGTDNEQF
-	TRBV4-1	TRBJ2-7	ASSPLGATYEQY
TRBD2	TRBV2	TRBJ2-1	ASSLFGGTSSYNEQF
TRBD2	TRBV13	TRBJ2-1	ASSLDVAGNNEQF
-	TRBV25-1	TRBJ2-7	ASSEGGQSSYEQY
TRBD2	TRBV7-2	TRBJ2-1	ASSSTSGRQQF